This passage covers 21 T cell receptor beta chains from one sample sequenced in a study of T cell repertoires in cytomegalovirus infection. TCRdb reprocessed the reads via MiXCR and lists one record per CDR3 protein. Counted here are about 260,000 distinct CDR3 sequences, roughly 13% occurring once; the ten biggest clones make up around 9%. Sequenced material: PBMCs. These TCRs come from a human donor in good health (CMV status not recorded). Some clones in this sample may be carry-over from other donors' samples.

This chain uses TRBV5-6 with TRBJ2-5, with 10 bases fitting TRBD1. Germline V gene lookup returns CDR1 SGHDT and CDR2 YYEEEE. Unmatched junction bases numbered 6, after V lost 4 bases and J lost 6 bases. This CDR3 has 14 residues. The CDR3 sequence is CASSMGQGLKTQYF. CDR3 nucleotides: TGTGCCAGCAGCATGGGACAGGGGTTAAAGACCCAGTACTTC.

The sample holds many counts of this clonotype. The chain uses TRBV7-3 and TRBJ1-5; D is undetermined. Germline CDR1 is SGHTA and CDR2 is FQGTGA. The CDR3 loop spans 14 amino acids. The ends were cut back, 7 bases at V and 6 bases at J, with 16 bases in the middle. CDR3 nucleotides: TGTGCCAGCAACCTCGACTTTATCCTTCAGCCCCAGCATTTT. Translation gives CASNLDFILQPQHF.

This clonotype appeared a few times. The V and J genes are TRBV10-1 and TRBJ2-2, with D tentatively TRBD2 (5 bases). Deletions cut 9 bases from V and 5 bases from J, with 10 bases between. CDR1 is WNHNN and CDR2 is SYGVQD in the germline V gene (reference sequence). The CDR3 has 12 amino acids. The CDR3: CASGRGTGELFF. CDR3 sequence (DNA): TGCGCCAGTGGGAGAGGGACCGGGGAGCTGTTTTTT.

V usage is TRBV20-1 and J usage is TRBJ2-3; the D gene is possibly TRBD1 (5 bases). The CDR3 length is 13 residues. CDR1 is DFQATT, CDR2 SNEGSKA, per germline (reference sequence). The V end was cut by 1 base, the J end by 5 bases, with 10 bases between. CDR3 nucleotides: TGCAGTGCTAGAGGGCTTAGGGGAGATACGCAGTATTTT. Amino acids: CSARGLRGDTQYF.

This clonotype was recorded only once. This chain uses TRBV20-1 with TRBJ2-1, with D unclear. V was clipped by 0 bases and J by 5 bases, with 14 bases between them. The CDR3 extends over 15 amino acids. The V gene's germline CDR1 is DFQATT and CDR2 SNEGSKA (reference sequence). The CDR3 loop reads CSARDSVRVNNEQFF. The CDR3 nucleotides are TGCAGTGCTAGAGATTCAGTGAGAGTTAACAATGAGCAGTTCTTC.

This clonotype has just a few counts. The chain is built from TRBV19 and TRBJ2-6, with 8 positions matching TRBD1. This CDR3 is 17 amino acids long. Trimming removed 4 bases from V and 2 bases from J; junction bases left unmatched: 7. Germline V lookup: CDR1 LNHDA, CDR2 SQIVND (reference sequence). The DNA for the CDR3 is TGTGCCAGTAGTACCTTGCAGGGGGCCGCTGGGGCCAACGTCCTGACTTTC. As protein: CASSTLQGAAGANVLTF.

This clonotype was picked up many times. The V call is TRBV12-3 or TRBV12-4, the J call TRBJ2-1, with D maybe TRBD2 (5 bases). V lost 3 bases to trimming and J lost 8 bases, with 5 bases between them. CDR3 size: 11 residues. CDR3 DNA sequence: TGTGCCAGCAGTTTGGAGGATGAGCAGTTCTTC. This translates into CASSLEDEQFF.

The genes are TRBV14 and TRBJ2-7; D may be TRBD1 (6 bases). This CDR3 has 15 residues. V was shortened by 3 bases and J by 2 bases, with 14 bases between the two germline ends. Germline V CDR1 and CDR2: SGHDN, FVKESK. The CDR3 DNA reads TGTGCCAGCAGCCACCCGGCAGGGGCGACCTACGAGCAGTACTTC. It specifies CASSHPAGATYEQYF.

This chain joins TRBV19 and TRBJ2-1; 10 bases agree with TRBD1. Germline V gene sequence: CDR1 LNHDA, CDR2 SQIVND (reference sequence). V dropped 6 bases and J dropped 7; count of bases not matched to a gene: 12. The CDR3 runs 16 residues. The DNA of the CDR3 is TGTGCCAGTAGGAGTAACCGGGACAGGGGCTGGAATGAGCAGTTCTTC. It codes for CASRSNRDRGWNEQFF.

This clonotype was seen only a few times. The rearrangement joins TRBV6-5 to TRBJ2-7; D tentatively fits TRBD1 or TRBD2 (5 bases each). Trimming took 3 bases from V and 2 from J, leaving 14 bases between them. The CDR3 consists of 15 residues. CDR1 MNHEY and CDR2 SVGAGI come from the germline V gene. The CDR3 DNA reads as TGTGCCAGCAGTTATGGGGCAGGGACCGCCTACGAGCAGTACTTC. Residues: CASSYGAGTAYEQYF.

This clonotype appeared many times. This chain connects TRBV7-2 to TRBJ1-2; possibly TRBD1 for D (6 bases). Per the germline V gene, CDR1 is SGHTA and CDR2 is FQGNSA. V was cut by 4 bases and J by 5 bases, with 14 bases left in between. The CDR3 loop spans 14 amino acids. Here the CDR3 reads CASSSPGAFYGYTF. The CDR3 region has the DNA TGTGCCAGCAGCTCTCCAGGGGCGTTTTATGGCTACACCTTC.

The chain links TRBV18 to TRBJ2-5; no firm D call. This CDR3 has 14 residues. Germline loops: CDR1 KGHSH, CDR2 LQKENI. V lost 4 bases, J lost 1 base, and 10 bases lay in between. CDR3 sequence: CASSLGSVQETQYF. CDR3 in DNA: TGTGCCAGCTCACTGGGCAGTGTCCAAGAGACCCAGTACTTC.

The table lists this clonotype with many counts. This sequence joins TRBV10-3 and TRBJ1-5; 7 bases line up with TRBD1. Germline lookup yields CDR1 ENHRY and CDR2 SYGVKD. With V trimmed by 10 bases and J by 8 bases, 11 bases remained unmatched. The CDR3 extends over 13 amino acids. DNA of the CDR3: TGTGCCAACCGACAGGGCCCCTTGGAGCCCCAGCATTTT. Protein product: CANRQGPLEPQHF.

The chain combines TRBV20-1 with TRBJ2-7; D may be TRBD1 (5 bases). V dropped 0 bases and J dropped 2 bases, with 14 bases sitting between them. Germline V gives CDR1 DFQATT, CDR2 SNEGSKA (reference sequence). The CDR3 has 15 amino acids. In DNA, the CDR3 is TGCAGTGCTAGAGATCCGAGACAGTCGACCTACGAGCAGTACTTC. Translation: CSARDPRQSTYEQYF.

The chain uses TRBV11-2 and TRBJ2-1; a possible D gene is TRBD2 (6 bases). This CDR3 has 15 amino acids. The germline V gene has CDR1 SGHAT and CDR2 FQNNGV. The V end was cut by 2 bases, the J end by 5 bases, with 13 bases between. Here the CDR3 reads CASSLQTSLNNEQFF. In nucleotides, the CDR3 is TGTGCCAGCAGCTTACAAACTAGCCTTAACAATGAGCAGTTCTTC. Full variable domain (outside the CDR3, taken from reference TRBV11-2 and TRBJ2-1): EAGVAQSPRYKIIEKRQSVAFWCNPISGHATLYWYQQILGQGPKLLIQFQNNGVVDDSQLPKDRFSAERLKGVDSTLKIQPAKLEDSAVYLCASSLQTSLNNEQFFGPGTRLTVL.

This clonotype was detected a few times. The chain combines TRBV10-3 with TRBJ1-6; TRBD1 matches at 10 bases. Germline CDR1 ENHRY, CDR2 SYGVKD. V shed 6 bases and J 5 bases; nucleotides not matched to a gene: 10. The CDR3 loop spans 17 amino acids. CDR3 residues: CAIRRQGATSDNSPLHF. The CDR3 bases are TGTGCCATCAGAAGACAGGGGGCCACGTCCGATAATTCACCCCTCCACTTT.

J is TRBJ2-3 and V is TRBV5-6; D might be TRBD2 (6 bases). The CDR3 has 15 amino acids. In germline, CDR1 is SGHDT, CDR2 YYEEEE. Deletions cut 0 bases from V and 1 base from J, with 9 bases between. CDR3 nucleotides: TGTGCCAGCAGCTTGGGAGGGAGGCGCACAGATACGCAGTATTTT. As protein: CASSLGGRRTDTQYF.

This clonotype has ten or more counts. The V call is TRBV28, the J call TRBJ1-5; no reliable D call. V lost 7 bases and J lost 4, with 14 bases in between. Germline CDR1 and CDR2: MDHEN and SYDVKM. This CDR3 has 14 amino acids. The CDR3 DNA reads as TGTGCCAGCATTTCGCGACGGAGAAATCAGCCCCAGCATTTT. It encodes CASISRRRNQPQHF.

V and J are TRBV5-4 and TRBJ2-7, with TRBD2 as a possible D gene (6 bases). Trimming took 0 bases from V and 4 from J, leaving 14 bases between them. Germline V gene sequence: CDR1 SGHNT, CDR2 YYREEE (reference sequence). The CDR3 has 15 residues. CDR3 DNA sequence: TGTGCCAGCAGCTTGGGTGATAGCGGAGTTTACGAGCAGTACTTC. Encoded protein: CASSLGDSGVYEQYF.

This chain links TRBV2 with TRBJ1-5; no clear D gene. In germline, CDR1 is SNHLY, CDR2 FYNNEI. The length of the CDR3 is 14 residues. V was cut by 1 base and J by 3 bases, with 7 bases left in between. The CDR3 sequence: CASSEGAFNQPQHF. Written as DNA, the CDR3 is TGTGCCAGCAGTGAAGGGGCCTTCAATCAGCCCCAGCATTTT. The variable domain in full, completed from reference TRBV2 and TRBJ1-5, reads EPEVTQTPSHQVTQMGQEVILRCVPISNHLYFYWYRQILGQKVEFLVSFYNNEISEKSEIFDDQFSVERPDGSNFTLKIRSTKLEDSAMYFCASSEGAFNQPQHFGDGTRLSIL.

The rearrangement links TRBV7-9 to TRBJ2-7; 8 nucleotides align to TRBD1. V lost 5 bases to trimming and J lost 5 bases; unmatched junction nucleotides: 11. Germline V gene lookup returns CDR1 SEHNR and CDR2 FQNEAQ (reference sequence). This CDR3 is built from 15 residues. Here the CDR3 DNA reads TGTGCCAGCAGCGCCGGGACAGGCTATCGAGACGAGCAGTACTTC. Its protein is CASSAGTGYRDEQYF.